This record covers a single T cell receptor (beta chain). Its antigen is not known. This record comes from a study of Ad26.COV2.S vaccination and SARS-CoV-2 variants. Study conclusions and caveats: The TCR-based breadth and depth measures might underestimate overall T cell responses.

Treatment in this sample: about 20 received Ad26.COV2.S at low or high dose, single or two shots; 5 received placebo; per-sample allocation not given. Collection of samples fell on day 63 after the first vaccine or placebo injection. Vaccine was an Ad26 vector expressing Wuhan-strain SARS-CoV-2 spike. TCRdb's copy holds only in-frame clones and misses some; the assay was immunoSEQ multiplex PCR. Of around 400,000 clones in the sample, more than 80% were seen once. V was pared by 0 bases and J by 4 bases, with 9 bases between. CDR3 size: 14 residues. Germline lookup yields CDR1 ENHRY and CDR2 SYGVKD. The rearrangement links TRBV10-3 to TRBJ1-2; TRBD1 is a possible D gene (6 bases). The source is a person aged 18-65 years who received the Ad26.COV2.S COVID-19 vaccine or a placebo. The material sequenced was peripheral blood, taken in a trial of Ad26.COV2.S vaccine versus placebo. The DNA for the CDR3 is TGTGCCATCAGTGAGTCGGGGGCGAGCTATGGCTACACCTTC. This encodes CAISESGASYGYTF.